This is a list of T cell receptor beta chains from one sample in a study of shared clonotypes between healthy human individuals. Clones were read by immunoSEQ multiplex PCR, and TCRdb kept only the in-frame ones, dropping some. Of approximately 460,000 clones in the sample, roughly 80% were seen once. The source material was PBMCs. The receptor source for this set is a woman aged 40 to 55 in good health. Some clones in this sample may be carry-over from other donors' samples. Both conserved end residues are part of each CDR3. The D gene is left open where the match is weak. Only some rows state a clone size, as once, few, many or a class for expanded clones.

d_call | clone_size | j_call | v_call | cdr3_aa | cdr3_nt
- | - | TRBJ2-2 | TRBV21-1 | CASSKEDTGELFF | TGTGCCAGCAGCAAAGAGGACACCGGGGAGCTGTTTTTT
- | many | TRBJ1-1 | TRBV6-5 | CASRQGGTEAFF | TGTGCCAGCAGGCAAGGGGGCACTGAAGCTTTCTTT
- | - | TRBJ2-5 | TRBV21-1 | CASSKGPGQGAETQYF | TGTGCCAGCAGCAAAGGACCGGGACAGGGCGCGGAGACCCAGTACTTC
- | few | TRBJ1-1 | TRBV9 | CASSVGRGTEAFF | TGTGCCAGCAGCGTAGGGCGGGGCACTGAAGCTTTCTTT
- | many | TRBJ1-1 | TRBV28 | CASSLWAGRNTEAFF | TGTGCCAGCAGTTTATGGGCAGGCCGGAACACTGAAGCTTTCTTT
TRBD2 | few | TRBJ2-2 | TRBV10-3 | CAIGESLAGRGELFF | TGTGCCATCGGTGAGTCCCTAGCGGGAAGGGGGGAGCTGTTTTTT
- | few | TRBJ1-2 | TRBV6-1 | CASIAGGQVGYGYTF | TGTGCCAGCATAGCGGGGGGACAAGTTGGCTATGGCTACACCTTC
TRBD2 | - | TRBJ2-3 | TRBV19 | CASSIGASGRDTQYF | TGTGCCAGTAGTATAGGGGCTAGCGGGAGAGATACGCAGTATTTT
- | - | TRBJ1-3 | TRBV6-6 | CASSGQGSENTIYF | TGTGCCAGCAGTGGCCAGGGCTCTGAAAACACCATATATTTT
TRBD2 | - | TRBJ2-3 | TRBV7-3 | CASSHGRESDTQYF | TGTGCCAGCAGCCACGGGAGGGAGTCAGATACGCAGTATTTT
- | - | TRBJ1-5 | TRBV6-1 | CATGGTSNQPQHF | TGTGCCACCGGGGGTACCAGCAATCAGCCCCAGCATTTT
- | - | TRBJ2-4 | TRBV5-5 | CASSSSTENIQYF | TGTGCCAGCAGCTCTTCGACAGAAAACATTCAGTACTTC
- | - | TRBJ2-1 | TRBV5-6 | CASGTRGKGIQRLYNEQFF | TGTGCCAGCGGAACAAGGGGGAAAGGTATTCAGCGACTCTACAATGAGCAGTTCTTC
- | - | TRBJ2-7 | TRBV2 | CASSDRADTYEQYF | TGTGCCAGCAGTGACCGGGCGGACACCTACGAGCAGTACTTC
TRBD2 | - | TRBJ2-7 | TRBV6-4 | CASSESGIGEQYF | TGTGCCAGCAGTGAAAGCGGGATTGGCGAGCAGTACTTC
- | few | TRBJ1-1 | TRBV7-9 | CASSRQDLSEAFF | TGTGCCAGCAGCCGACAGGACCTTAGTGAAGCTTTCTTT
TRBD1 | - | TRBJ1-1 | TRBV18 | CASSGQGGTEAFF | TGTGCCAGCTCGGGACAGGGGGGAACTGAAGCTTTCTTT